One sample yielded the 24 T cell receptor beta chains listed below, sequenced in a study of CD8 T cells in ankylosing spondylitis. For these receptors, no antigen is known. TCRdb called the 5' RACE reads again in MiXCR, with one record for every CDR3 protein. This sample has approximately 500,000 distinct CDR3 sequences, with roughly 13% found just once. Study-wide points: Seemingly characteristic of ankylosing spondylitis blood was a TCR beta motif consisting of fewer than 10 highly homologous variants.

The specimen sequenced was blood, either unsorted or a sorted T cell fraction (not recorded which). Every receptor here comes from a male donor with ankylosing spondylitis.

The chain recombines TRBV12-3 or TRBV12-4 with TRBJ2-1; 9 bases match TRBD2. Unmatched junction bases numbered 13, after V lost 6 bases and J lost 4 bases. CDR3 size: 17 residues. The DNA for the CDR3 is TGTGCCAGCAGGGGGCTAGCGGGGTCCGAGGGGTACAATGAGCAGTTCTTC. Translation: CASRGLAGSEGYNEQFF.

This clonotype was found a few times. This chain links TRBV12-3 or TRBV12-4 with TRBJ2-1, with a possible D match to TRBD2 (5 bases). The CDR3 extends over 13 amino acids. Between the trimmed V and J ends, which lost 6 bases and 6 bases, there was a span of 12 bases. In DNA, the CDR3 is TGTGCCAGCAGAGCCAGCGGAGGCAATGAGCAGTTCTTC. It yields the protein CASRASGGNEQFF.

This clonotype was observed many times. The V gene is TRBV7-2, the J gene TRBJ1-4; D call uncertain. This CDR3 has 14 residues. Germline-derived CDR1 and CDR2 are SGHTA and FQGNSA. V dropped 4 bases and J dropped 7 bases, with 13 bases sitting between them. The CDR3 is CASSSGSWREKLFF. CDR3 DNA sequence: TGTGCCAGCAGCTCGGGATCCTGGCGTGAAAAACTGTTTTTT.

This clonotype was recorded at least ten times. The chain is built from TRBV7-9 and TRBJ2-5; TRBD1 aligns across 9 bases. The germline gives CDR1 SEHNR, CDR2 FQNEAQ (reference sequence). The CDR3 has 14 residues. V shed 5 bases and J 5 bases; nucleotides not matched to a gene: 6. Written as DNA, the CDR3 is TGTGCCAGCAGCCTACGGACAGGGGACGAGACCCAGTACTTC. It encodes CASSLRTGDETQYF.

This chain uses TRBV20-1 with TRBJ2-1; 10 bases map to TRBD2. CDR1 is DFQATT, CDR2 SNEGSKA, per germline (reference sequence). This CDR3 contains 17 residues. Germline trimming cut 0 bases from V and 9 bases from J; bases unmatched to any gene: 14. The CDR3 DNA is TGCAGTGCTAGAGATTGGTCTCGTACTAGCGGGGCGACTGAGCAGTTCTTC. It specifies CSARDWSRTSGATEQFF.

The chain couples TRBV11-2 to TRBJ2-3; no reliable D call. Germline CDR1 reads SGHAT; CDR2 reads FQNNGV. The CDR3 is made up of 15 amino acids. V was shortened by 3 bases and J by 2 bases, with 12 bases between the two germline ends. The CDR3 protein is CASSFSAPNTDTQYF. Written as DNA, the CDR3 is TGTGCCAGCAGCTTCAGCGCTCCAAACACAGATACGCAGTATTTT.

This chain joins TRBV7-9 and TRBJ2-3, with 8 bases matching TRBD2. Losses at the gene ends were 7 bases for V and 3 bases for J; bases not matched to a gene: 6. The CDR3 contains 14 residues. CDR1 is SEHNR and CDR2 is FQNEAQ in the germline V gene (reference sequence). Written as DNA, the CDR3 is TGTGCCAGCACCCCCGGGGGGGAGACAGATACGCAGTATTTT. This translates into CASTPGGETDTQYF.

The table lists this clonotype with many counts. The V call is TRBV12-3 or TRBV12-4, the J call TRBJ2-1, with 11 nucleotides matching TRBD2. With V trimmed by 5 bases and J by 9 bases, 9 bases remained unmatched. The CDR3 is 15 amino acids. As DNA, the CDR3 is TGTGCCAGCAGTCAACTTAGCGGGAGGGCCGGTGAGCAGTTCTTC. This gives the protein CASSQLSGRAGEQFF.

The J gene is TRBJ2-1, the V gene TRBV7-2; 11 bases line up with TRBD2. There are 16 residues in the CDR3. After removal of 4 bases from V and 8 bases from J, the junction contained 10 bases not matched to a gene. The V gene's germline CDR1 is SGHTA and CDR2 FQGNSA. The CDR3 DNA sequence: TGTGCCAGCAGCTCCCCACTAGCGGGAGTCCGCTATGAGCAGTTCTTC. It is translated as CASSSPLAGVRYEQFF.

This clonotype was seen a handful of times. The chain recombines TRBV29-1 with TRBJ2-3, with D tentatively TRBD1 (6 bases). The CDR3 consists of 17 residues. Looked up from germline, CDR1 is SQVTM and CDR2 is ANQGSEA. CDR3 bases: TGCAAGGTCGCAGCGTTGGAGACAGGACAAATCGCAGATACGCAGTATTTT. Translation gives CKVAALETGQIADTQYF.

The rearrangement links TRBV6-5 to TRBJ2-2, with D tentatively TRBD1 (6 bases). This CDR3 contains 18 residues. CDR1 MNHEY and CDR2 SVGAGI come from the germline V gene. Trimming cost V 2 bases and J 0 bases, with 16 bases left between them. The CDR3 loop is CASSYPKADSANTGELFF. In DNA form, the CDR3 reads TGTGCCAGCAGTTACCCTAAAGCGGACAGTGCGAACACCGGGGAGCTGTTTTTT.

This clonotype was picked up many times. The chain joins TRBV28 to TRBJ1-4, with D unclear. Trimming stripped 3 bases from V and 0 bases from J, with 5 bases between. The CDR3 totals 14 residues. Germline V gene data show CDR1 as MDHEN and CDR2 as SYDVKM. The CDR3 bases are TGTGCCAGCAGTTTCGGGACAACTAATGAAAAACTGTTTTTT. Translation: CASSFGTTNEKLFF.

In this sample, this clonotype turned up a few times. V gene TRBV20-1 combines with J gene TRBJ2-1; maybe TRBD2 (6 bases). Trimming removed 3 bases at V and 6 bases at J, with 15 bases between. The CDR3 sequence is 14 residues long. CDR1 and CDR2 from the germline V gene are DFQATT and SNEGSKA (reference sequence). The CDR3 protein is CSASPPGRGNEQFF. The DNA for the CDR3 is TGCAGTGCTAGCCCGCCCGGGAGAGGCAATGAGCAGTTCTTC.

This clonotype was found many times. This chain connects TRBV5-1 to TRBJ2-1, with D maybe TRBD2 (5 bases). The germline CDR1 and CDR2 sequences are SGHRS and YFSETQ. The CDR3 runs 13 residues. V dropped 4 bases and J dropped 9 bases, with 14 bases sitting between them. CDR3: CASSPRAAGEQFF. CDR3 bases: TGCGCCAGCAGCCCAAGAGCGGCCGGTGAGCAGTTCTTC.

J is TRBJ2-1 and V is TRBV20-1; a possible D gene is TRBD2 (6 bases). Germline V gives CDR1 DFQATT, CDR2 SNEGSKA (reference sequence). The CDR3 spans 14 residues. Trimming pared 3 bases from V and 0 bases from J, leaving 9 bases between. The CDR3 bases are TGCAGTGCTAGGGTGGGGGGCTCCTACAATGAGCAGTTCTTC. Its protein product is CSARVGGSYNEQFF.

The rearrangement uses TRBV11-2 and TRBJ1-3; 7 bases fit TRBD1. With 3 bases clipped from V and 2 bases from J, the junction kept 4 bases outside the gene matches. Germline lookup yields CDR1 SGHAT and CDR2 FQNNGV. This CDR3 is built from 15 residues. The chain's CDR3 is CASSFDRVTGNTIYF. In nucleotides, the CDR3 is TGTGCCAGCAGCTTTGACAGGGTCACTGGAAACACCATATATTTT.

V and J are TRBV10-2 and TRBJ2-7; unclear D gene. The V end was cut by 2 bases, the J end by 2 bases, with 7 bases between. Germline V lookup: CDR1 WSHSY, CDR2 SAAADI. This CDR3 has 13 amino acids. The CDR3: CASSEGVPYEQYF. CDR3 DNA: TGCGCCAGCAGTGAGGGTGTCCCCTACGAGCAGTACTTC.

Turning to this clonotype: Without the conserved terminal phenylalanine or tryptophan, this CDR3 likely stems from a read error. This sequence joins TRBV20-1 and TRBJ1-1, with D tentatively TRBD1 (6 bases). Germline CDR1 and CDR2: DFQATT and SNEGSKA (reference sequence). Trimming pared 5 bases from V and 4 bases from J, leaving 14 bases between. This CDR3 spans 13 amino acids. CDR3 nucleotides: TGCAGTGCTGCCGGGACACTCGTCACTGAAGCTTTCCTT. Amino acid sequence: CSAAGTLVTEAFL.

There are many counts of this clonotype. The V call is TRBV6-2 or TRBV6-3, the J call TRBJ2-7, with D maybe TRBD1 (6 bases). The CDR3 totals 16 residues. With 5 bases removed from V and 1 base from J, the gap between germline ends came to 18 bases. CDR1 is MNHEY, CDR2 SVGEGT, per germline. In DNA form, the CDR3 reads TGTGCCAGCAGTGGACCGGGACATATACCTTCCTACGAGCAGTACGTC. It codes for CASSGPGHIPSYEQYV.

This clonotype was seen only a few times. V and J are TRBV5-1 and TRBJ2-3, with D tentatively TRBD1 (6 bases). Germline V CDR1 and CDR2: SGHRS, YFSETQ. The CDR3 contains 15 residues. V lost 4 bases, J lost 6 bases, and 18 bases lay in between. In DNA, the CDR3 is TGCGCCAGCAGCGTGCAGGGGAACTACGTGGATACGCAGTATTTT. This codes for CASSVQGNYVDTQYF.

This clonotype was recorded at least ten times. The rearrangement uses TRBV24-1 and TRBJ2-1, with D unresolved. Germline loops: CDR1 KGHDR, CDR2 SFDVKD. The CDR3 is 12 amino acids. V dropped 5 bases and J dropped 9 bases, with 10 bases sitting between them. The CDR3 region has the DNA TGTGCCACCAGTGCCCCCAACATTGAGCAGTTCTTC. Amino acids: CATSAPNIEQFF.

The chain has TRBV3-1 and TRBJ2-2, with 10 bases lining up with TRBD2. Unmatched junction bases numbered 7, after V lost 4 bases and J lost 5 bases. The CDR3 length is 16 residues. The germline V gene has CDR1 LGHDT and CDR2 YNNKEL (reference sequence). The CDR3, as DNA: TGTGCCAGCAGCCTAGCGGGAGGCGAAAGGACCGGGGAGCTGTTTTTT. This encodes CASSLAGGERTGELFF. Full variable domain (outside the CDR3, taken from reference TRBV3-1 and TRBJ2-2): DTAVSQTPKYLVTQMGNDKSIKCEQNLGHDTMYWYKQDSKKFLKIMFSYNNKELIINETVPNRFSPKSPDKAHLNLHINSLELGDSAVYFCASSLAGGERTGELFFGEGSRLTVL.

This clonotype was seen more than once but under ten times. The rearrangement uses TRBV7-8 and TRBJ1-1; D unresolved. Germline V gene data show CDR1 as SGHVS and CDR2 as FQNEAQ. The CDR3 has 14 amino acids. V was trimmed by 4 bases and J by 3 bases, leaving 12 bases between them. Here the CDR3 reads CASSWTTQDTEAFF. The CDR3 nucleotides are TGTGCCAGCAGCTGGACGACCCAGGACACTGAAGCTTTCTTT. The full variable domain, with the rest looked up from reference TRBV7-8 and TRBJ1-1, is GAGVSQSPRYKVAKRGQDVALRCDPISGHVSLFWYQQALGQGPEFLTYFQNEAQLDKSGLPSDRFFAERPEGSVSTLKIQRTQQEDSAVYLCASSWTTQDTEAFFGQGTRLTVV.

J is TRBJ1-5 and V is TRBV27, with TRBD1 identical over 9 bases. This CDR3 has 18 amino acids. With 7 bases clipped from V and 0 bases from J, the junction kept 13 bases outside the gene matches. Looked up from germline, CDR1 is MNHEY and CDR2 is SMNVEV (reference sequence). CDR3 coding DNA: TGTGCCAGCATACCAGGGAGGGACAGGGCCTATAGCAATCAGCCCCAGCATTTT. It specifies CASIPGRDRAYSNQPQHF.